This T cell receptor (beta chain) was observed in a study of identical twins. Notes on the study in general: There were fewer insertions in abundant cord blood beta clonotypes, but memory repertoires showed no such pattern. The study found excess low generation probability among twin-shared out-of-frame alpha sequences.

The V segment lost 2 bases and the J segment 8 bases; nucleotides outside the gene matches: 21. Germline lookup yields CDR1 SGHKS and CDR2 YYEKEE (reference sequence). This CDR3 contains 18 residues. This clonotype was observed at least ten times. Its antigen is not known. Addition of a universal primer site occurred through template switching, and cDNA carried unique molecular identifiers. MiXCR, run by TCRdb on the 5' RACE reads, gives a single entry per CDR3 protein. The sample contains about 100,000 distinct CDR3 sequences, less than 6.5% of which appear only once. Sample: memory T cells sorted from blood. The sequence was obtained from a woman aged 50 to 65 in good health. This chain joins TRBV5-5 and TRBJ1-2; TRBD1 matches 7 bases. CDR3 in DNA: TGTGCCAGCAGCTTTGTTGCGGACCACCGGGACAGAAGGGGGGGCTACACCTTC. Its protein product is CASSFVADHRDRRGGYTF. The full variable domain, in which reference TRBV5-5 and TRBJ1-2 provide the parts outside the CDR3, is DAGVTQSPTHLIKTRGQQVTLRCSPISGHKSVSWYQQVLGQGPQFIFQYYEKEERGRGNFPDRFSARQFPNYSSELNVNALLLGDSALYLCASSFVADHRDRRGGYTFGSGTRLTVV.